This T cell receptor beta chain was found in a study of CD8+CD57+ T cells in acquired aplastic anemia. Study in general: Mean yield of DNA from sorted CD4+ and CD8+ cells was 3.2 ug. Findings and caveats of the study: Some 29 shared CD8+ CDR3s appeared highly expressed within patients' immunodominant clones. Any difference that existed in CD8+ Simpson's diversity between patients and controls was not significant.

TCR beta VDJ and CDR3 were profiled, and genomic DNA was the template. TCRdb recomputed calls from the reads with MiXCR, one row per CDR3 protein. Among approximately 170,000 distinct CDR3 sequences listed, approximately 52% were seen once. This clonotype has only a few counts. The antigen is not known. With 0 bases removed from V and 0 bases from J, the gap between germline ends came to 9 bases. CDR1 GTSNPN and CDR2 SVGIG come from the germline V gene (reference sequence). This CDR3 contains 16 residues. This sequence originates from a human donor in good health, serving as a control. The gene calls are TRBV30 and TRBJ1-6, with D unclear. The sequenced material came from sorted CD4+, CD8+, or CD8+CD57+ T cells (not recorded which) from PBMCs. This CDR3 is CAWSVARSSYNSPLHF. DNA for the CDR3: TGTGCCTGGAGTGTAGCCAGGAGCTCCTATAATTCACCCCTCCACTTT.